One and the same sample provided the 29 T cell receptor beta chains below, sequenced in a study of blood T cells in healthy people across ages. Sample-barcoded 5' priming and a J-beta primer mix drove a second PCR of 7 to 11 cycles. One entry per CDR3 protein results from TCRdb running MiXCR on the 5' RACE reads. The sample holds about 1.1 million distinct CDR3 sequences, under 40% seen once. Sequences were obtained from blood. The receptors were sampled from a man between 18 and 35 years old in good health.

The V call is TRBV2, the J call TRBJ1-5, with TRBD1 matching over 7 bases. Losses at the gene ends were 6 bases for V and 4 bases for J; bases not matched to a gene: 6. This CDR3 spans 14 amino acids. CDR1 is SNHLY, CDR2 FYNNEI, per germline. DNA for the CDR3: TGTGCCAGCAGGAGGACAGGCGCGAATCAGCCCCAGCATTTT. This translates into CASRRTGANQPQHF.

This chain connects TRBV11-2 to TRBJ1-2; D call uncertain. The V and J ends lost 4 bases and 7 bases respectively, with 16 bases between them. The germline V gene encodes CDR1 SGHAT and CDR2 FQNNGV. This CDR3 region has 14 residues. The CDR3 region has the DNA TGTGCCAGCAGCTCCCCGGGCCGCCGGGTTGGCTACACCTTC. Its protein product is CASSSPGRRVGYTF.

Points on this clonotype: One junction end does not reproduce the germline sequence, and a read error may be involved. This chain joins TRBV6-4 and TRBJ2-2; D is undetermined. Germline V gene data show CDR1 as MRHNA and CDR2 as SNTAGT. CDR3 length equals 12 residues. DNA of the CDR3: TGTGCCAGTAGTGACCCCACCGGGGAGCTGTTTTTT. Protein product: CASSDPTGELFF.

The sample holds many counts of this clonotype. The chain combines TRBV5-1 with TRBJ2-1; 7 positions agree with TRBD1. Germline CDR1 SGHRS, CDR2 YFSETQ. Germline trimming cut 4 bases from V and 5 bases from J; bases unmatched to any gene: 0. The CDR3 runs 12 residues. CDR3 region: CASSGQDNEQFF. As DNA, the CDR3 is TGCGCCAGCAGCGGACAGGACAATGAGCAGTTCTTC.

This clonotype was counted a single time. The chain is built from TRBV4-3 and TRBJ1-4; tentatively, D is TRBD1 (6 bases). Per germline, CDR1 LGHNA and CDR2 YSLEER. Deletions cut 0 bases from V and 7 bases from J, with 12 bases between. The CDR3 consists of 15 residues. This chain's CDR3 is CASSQEPGEAEKLFF. In nucleotides, the CDR3 is TGCGCCAGCAGCCAAGAGCCAGGGGAGGCTGAAAAACTGTTTTTT.

The V gene is TRBV11-3, the J gene TRBJ2-7; D may be TRBD1 (5 bases). CDR1 is SGHNT and CDR2 is YENEEA in the germline V gene. Trimming cost V 2 bases and J 6 bases, with 8 bases left between them. The CDR3 is 12 amino acids. CDR3 protein: CASSLSGAEQYF. As DNA, the CDR3 is TGTGCCAGCAGCTTAAGTGGGGCCGAGCAGTACTTC.

Only a few counts were recorded for this clonotype. The rearrangement links TRBV12-3 or TRBV12-4 to TRBJ1-5; 9 bases line up with TRBD1. Germline trimming cut 7 bases from V and 7 bases from J; bases unmatched to any gene: 11. This CDR3 spans 15 amino acids. Written as DNA, the CDR3 is TGTGCCAGCACCCGGACAGGGGAATTTTGGCAGCCCCAGCATTTT. It translates to CASTRTGEFWQPQHF.

This clonotype was detected a few times. The chain employs TRBV2 and TRBJ2-3, with 9 bases lining up with TRBD1. With 6 bases clipped from V and 1 base from J, the junction kept 8 bases outside the gene matches. CDR3 size: 16 residues. Germline CDR1 reads SNHLY; CDR2 reads FYNNEI. CDR3 region: CASRPTGGAGTDTQYF. The CDR3 coding sequence is TGTGCCAGCAGGCCCACAGGGGGCGCTGGCACAGATACGCAGTATTTT. Full variable domain (outside the CDR3, taken from reference TRBV2 and TRBJ2-3): EPEVTQTPSHQVTQMGQEVILRCVPISNHLYFYWYRQILGQKVEFLVSFYNNEISEKSEIFDDQFSVERPDGSNFTLKIRSTKLEDSAMYFCASRPTGGAGTDTQYFGPGTRLTVL.

The chain couples TRBV12-5 to TRBJ2-1, with 10 nucleotides matching TRBD1. Germline V gives CDR1 LGHNT, CDR2 FRNRAP. CDR3 length: 16 amino acids. V was pared by 2 bases and J by 7 bases, with 8 bases of the junction left unmatched. The chain's CDR3 is CASGLPRGQGMNEQFF. The CDR3 DNA sequence: TGTGCTAGTGGTTTGCCCAGGGGACAGGGGATGAATGAGCAGTTCTTC. The entire variable domain, with the rest obtained from reference TRBV12-5 and TRBJ2-1, is as follows: DARVTQTPRHKVTEMGQEVTMRCQPILGHNTVFWYRQTMMQGLELLAYFRNRAPLDDSGMPKDRFSAEMPDATLATLKIQPSEPRDSAVYFCASGLPRGQGMNEQFFGPGTRLTVL.

In its sample, this clonotype was seen a few times. V usage is TRBV4-3 and J usage is TRBJ2-1; 11 bases align to TRBD2. CDR1 and CDR2 (germline): LGHNA, YSLEER. This CDR3 spans 18 amino acids. V lost 0 bases, J lost 6 bases, and 10 bases stayed unmatched. The CDR3 is CASSQDHLAGGVGNEQFF. CDR3 DNA sequence: TGCGCCAGCAGCCAAGATCACCTAGCGGGGGGTGTAGGCAATGAGCAGTTCTTC.

This clonotype was counted between two and nine times. This chain uses TRBV7-9 with TRBJ2-3, with TRBD1 identical over 9 bases. The CDR3 runs to 16 residues. The germline CDR1 and CDR2 sequences are SEHNR and FQNEAQ (reference sequence). V dropped 7 bases and J dropped 2; count of bases not matched to a gene: 10. DNA for the CDR3: TGTGCCAGCACCTCAGGGACAGGGTGGAACACAGATACGCAGTATTTT. Its protein is CASTSGTGWNTDTQYF.

This chain joins TRBV6-5 and TRBJ2-1; 7 bases match TRBD2. Per germline, CDR1 MNHEY and CDR2 SVGAGI. CDR3 size: 16 residues. Trimming at V came to 6 bases and at J to 1 base, leaving 9 bases not matched to a gene. CDR3 sequence: CASSPRMGGSYNEQFF. DNA for the CDR3: TGTGCCAGCAGCCCACGAATGGGGGGGTCCTACAATGAGCAGTTCTTC.

In this sample, this clonotype turned up a few times. V and J are TRBV12-3 or TRBV12-4 and TRBJ2-1; weak D call: TRBD1 (6 bases). V dropped 6 bases and J dropped 10 bases, with 13 bases sitting between them. This CDR3 comprises 12 residues. The CDR3 protein is CASSSDRFEQFF. In DNA, the CDR3 is TGTGCCAGCAGCAGCGACAGGTTCGAGCAGTTCTTC.

This clonotype was observed a handful of times. This rearrangement joins TRBV27 to TRBJ1-2; possible D gene TRBD1, 6 bases. The CDR3 spans 15 residues. The germline gives CDR1 MNHEY, CDR2 SMNVEV (reference sequence). V was trimmed by 4 bases and J by 5 bases, leaving 17 bases between them. The chain's CDR3 is CASSSSGGVGYGYTF. The CDR3 DNA sequence: TGTGCCAGCAGTTCCAGTGGGGGCGTGGGATATGGCTACACCTTC.

This clonotype was observed a few times. The V call is TRBV5-1, the J call TRBJ1-6, with D perhaps TRBD1 (6 bases). CDR1 and CDR2 from the germline V gene are SGHRS and YFSETQ. This CDR3 comprises 14 residues. Trimming took off 0 bases at V and 7 bases at J, with 8 bases between the two ends. CDR3 in amino acids: CASSLEGQNSPLHF. Written as DNA, the CDR3 is TGCGCCAGCAGCTTGGAAGGACAGAATTCACCCCTCCACTTT.

The chain combines TRBV6-6 with TRBJ1-1, with D perhaps TRBD1 (6 bases). Germline V gene data show CDR1 as MNHNY and CDR2 as SVGAGI (reference sequence). The CDR3 sequence is 12 residues long. Trimming shortened V by 5 bases and J by 10 bases, and 14 bases separated the two germline ends. The CDR3 DNA is TGTGCCAGCAGTCACACACAGGGTGGAGCTTTCTTT. Residues: CASSHTQGGAFF.

In this sample, this clonotype turned up a few times. The genes are TRBV7-2 and TRBJ1-5; D remains ambiguous. Germline V gene lookup returns CDR1 SGHTA and CDR2 FQGNSA. The CDR3 totals 12 residues. Trimming stripped 3 bases from V and 7 bases from J, with 7 bases between. CDR3 in DNA: TGTGCCAGCAGCTTGCTACACCAGCCCCAGCATTTT. Protein: CASSLLHQPQHF. Together with reference TRBV7-2 and TRBJ1-5, the CDR3 gives the full variable domain: GAGVSQSPSNKVTEKGKDVELRCDPISGHTALYWYRQSLGQGLEFLIYFQGNSAPDKSGLPSDRFSAERTGGSVSTLTIQRTQQEDSAVYLCASSLLHQPQHFGDGTRLSIL.

CDR3 in amino acids: CASNKLTTNYGYTF. The CDR3 DNA reads TGTGCCAGCAACAAACTAACAACTAACTATGGCTACACCTTC. The chain joins TRBV6-1 to TRBJ1-2; D not resolved. The CDR3 has 14 residues. Germline CDR1 reads MNHNS; CDR2 reads SASEGT. V lost 7 bases and J 0 bases, leaving 12 bases between the germline ends.

This clonotype came up a few times. This chain uses TRBV20-1 with TRBJ2-1, with 12 bases identical to TRBD2. Trimming cost V 2 bases and J 6 bases; bases outside gene matches: 2. Germline CDR1 reads DFQATT; CDR2 reads SNEGSKA (reference sequence). This CDR3 region has 14 residues. In DNA, the CDR3 is TGCAGTGCTAGACTAGCGGGGGGGCCCAATGAGCAGTTCTTC. Translating gives CSARLAGGPNEQFF.

This clonotype was counted between two and nine times. A junction boundary mismatches the germline segment, possibly from a read error. This chain joins TRBV13 and TRBJ2-1; 9 bases are shared with TRBD1. CDR3 size: 17 residues. Germline values: CDR1 PRHDT, CDR2 FYEKMQ (reference sequence). In DNA, the CDR3 is TGTGCCAGCACCTTATTTATCGGACAGGGACAGGGCAATGAGCAGTTCTTC. Residues: CASTLFIGQGQGNEQFF.

This chain uses TRBV20-1 with TRBJ2-5; maybe TRBD2 (6 bases). The CDR3 loop spans 15 amino acids. V lost 6 bases to trimming and J lost 2 bases, with 19 bases between them. Per the germline V gene, CDR1 is DFQATT and CDR2 is SNEGSKA (reference sequence). CDR3: CSAPGRQRAQETQYF. The CDR3, as DNA: TGCAGTGCCCCCGGTAGACAGCGGGCTCAAGAGACCCAGTACTTC.

The chain has TRBV7-2 and TRBJ2-1; tentative D call: TRBD1 (7 bases). Germline V gene data show CDR1 as SGHTA and CDR2 as FQGNSA. V was cut by 1 base and J by 6 bases, with 13 bases left in between. The length of the CDR3 is 15 residues. As DNA, the CDR3 is TGTGCCAGCAGCTTAGGGAGGGGGCTCGGCAATGAGCAGTTCTTC. Translating gives CASSLGRGLGNEQFF.

V gene TRBV7-9 combines with J gene TRBJ1-5; no definite D call. Looked up from germline, CDR1 is SEHNR and CDR2 is FQNEAQ (reference sequence). The V end was cut by 2 bases, the J end by 11 bases, with 13 bases between. CDR3 length: 13 residues. CDR3 DNA: TGTGCCAGCAGCTTACCCAACGAGGAGACCCAGCATTTT. This translates into CASSLPNEETQHF. Filled out from reference TRBV7-9 and TRBJ1-5, the complete variable domain reads DTGVSQNPRHKITKRGQNVTFRCDPISEHNRLYWYRQTLGQGPEFLTYFQNEAQLEKSRLLSDRFSAERPKGSFSTLEIQRTEQGDSAMYLCASSLPNEETQHFGDGTRLSIL.

The chain joins TRBV30 to TRBJ1-3, with D unclear. The CDR3 has 14 amino acids. CDR1 and CDR2 from the germline V gene are GTSNPN and SVGIG (reference sequence). Trimming removed 3 bases from V and 0 bases from J, with 9 bases in between. The chain's CDR3 is CAWRIRNSGNTIYF. The CDR3 DNA is TGTGCCTGGAGAATCAGGAACTCTGGAAACACCATATATTTT.

This clonotype turned up a few times. This chain joins TRBV20-1 and TRBJ1-2; 9 bases line up with TRBD1. CDR3 size: 14 residues. V trimming: 3 bases; J trimming: 8 bases; junction bases outside the gene matches: 10. The V gene's germline CDR1 is DFQATT and CDR2 SNEGSKA (reference sequence). CDR3 sequence: CSASKDRGMTGYTF. The DNA of the CDR3 is TGCAGTGCTAGTAAGGACAGGGGCATGACAGGCTACACCTTC.

This rearrangement joins TRBV7-2 to TRBJ2-5; no definite D call. Trimming removed 4 bases from V and 2 bases from J, with 5 bases in between. This CDR3 spans 12 amino acids. Germline values: CDR1 SGHTA, CDR2 FQGNSA. The CDR3 coding sequence is TGTGCCAGCAGCTCCCAGCAAGAGACCCAGTACTTC. Translation: CASSSQQETQYF.

The rearrangement links TRBV7-9 to TRBJ2-7; D gene unclear. CDR1 and CDR2 from the germline V gene are SEHNR and FQNEAQ (reference sequence). Trimming removed 3 bases at V and 6 bases at J, with 9 bases between. The CDR3 is 12 amino acids. CDR3 region: CASSLSQPEQYF. DNA of the CDR3: TGTGCCAGCAGCTTGTCCCAACCCGAGCAGTACTTC.

This clonotype appeared a few times. V usage is TRBV6-2 or TRBV6-3 and J usage is TRBJ2-1; 7 positions match TRBD2. The germline gives CDR1 MNHEY, CDR2 SVGEGT. With 8 bases clipped from V and 6 bases from J, the junction kept 10 bases outside the gene matches. This CDR3 spans 14 amino acids. This CDR3 is CASYPGGFPNEQFF. The DNA for the CDR3 is TGTGCCAGCTACCCCGGGGGGTTCCCCAATGAGCAGTTCTTC.

The V gene is TRBV29-1, the J gene TRBJ2-5; tentative D call: TRBD2 (6 bases). The CDR3 sequence is 12 residues long. Germline CDR1 reads SQVTM; CDR2 reads ANQGSEA. Trimming shortened V by 7 bases and J by 11 bases, and 20 bases separated the two germline ends. Written as DNA, the CDR3 is TGCAGCGGGGGACCTCCGCGGGATGAGCAGTACTTC. This encodes CSGGPPRDEQYF.